The sequence of this T cell receptor (beta chain) was determined in a study of blood T cell repertoires in COVID-19. About the study: The origin of the acute and convalescent COVID-19 samples was the United States, Italy and Spain. PBMCs, B-cell-depleted T cells, or T cells were the source of the cDNA or gDNA that made up the material.

The CDR3 contains 17 residues. V lost 1 base and J lost 0, with 13 bases in between. Germline V gene data show CDR1 as LGHNA and CDR2 as YSLEER. In the original analysis: Amplification of reference gene primers was used by the study to estimate nucleated cell counts. Profiled with immunoSEQ multiplex PCR; TCRdb holds only in-frame clones, not every one. The V and J calls and clone size come from that table; D and trimming were worked out from the DNA. The table records roughly 410,000 clones, roughly 90% of them present only once. In Seattle, patients joined the study during active infection and were tracked longitudinally.

The sequence was obtained from a middle-aged woman with COVID-19, enrolled during active disease. The sample consisted of peripheral blood. V gene TRBV4-3 combines with J gene TRBJ2-1; D is unresolved. CDR3 DNA sequence: TGCGCCAGCAGCCAAGCCCTGGGCGTAAACTCCTACAATGAGCAGTTCTTC. It encodes CASSQALGVNSYNEQFF.